This TCR beta chain was captured by sequencing in a study of blood T cell repertoires in COVID-19 (dated by TCRdb to 2018 to 2020). Background for the entire study: Samples covering the acute and convalescent phases of COVID-19 were provided by collaborators in the United States, Italy and Spain. Where HLA class I and class II types were available, the types were taken from metadata supplied by the sample provider, not from assay-based typing. The material from the prospective study consisted of cDNA or gDNA derived from T cells, B-cell-depleted T cells, or PBMCs. Subjects who had been exposed to COVID-19, were actively infected with it, or had recovered from it provided the deeply sampled blood TCRbeta repertoires that made up the dataset. The samples were drawn from the first 160 participants of the ongoing ImmuneRACE study and from 1,254 subjects provided by 6 global collaborators. Sample metadata almost always included a de-identified subject ID, COVID-19 status, age in years and sex. The repertoires were made available in a free public database intended to serve as a resource for research on the immune response to SARS-CoV-2.

Here is what the overall study found, with its caveats: The quantity of clinical and demographic metadata differed by source and by participant and was supplied without curation.

Whole blood was collected in K2EDTA tubes by collaborating institutions according to the institutions' own protocols. For TCRbeta analysis, collaborators shipped samples in one of three forms: frozen whole blood, isolated PBMCs, or DNA extracted from either of those sample types. About this clone itself: Its antigen remains undetermined. Base qualities are not provided; no much larger clone lies one nucleotide away.

The immunoSEQ Assay, a bias-controlled multiplex PCR, was used to amplify TCRbeta CDR3 regions from genomic DNA. Per the original workflow: Nucleated cell counts per sample were estimated from amplification of reference gene primers within the assay. Sequence reads were collapsed and filtered to measure the absolute abundance of every unique TCRbeta CDR3 rearrangement. For each sample, productive Simpson clonality was calculated by taking the square root of Simpson's diversity index across productive rearrangements. TCRdb retrieved this table from immuneACCESS and kept in-frame rearrangements only. Not all clones are present; in checked studies, unresolved V genes account for under half, and no reason is known for the remainder. V and J calls and clone size follow that table, whereas D and trimming were derived from the DNA. This sample holds roughly 140,000 clones; about nine tenths were observed only once. Of the sample, 3.5% to 5% is held by the ten largest clones.

The clonotype originates from a woman in her sixties with active or convalescent COVID-19. What was sequenced was peripheral blood.

The base sequence is TGTGCCAGCAGCCAAGATCGGGGGAAGAGCGATCGGGGTGGCTACACCTTC. Its protein is CASSQDRGKSDRGGYTF. In this chain, TRBV14 is recombined with TRBJ1-2; TRBD1 is possibly the D segment (5 matching bases). The CDR1 and CDR2 encoded by the germline V gene are SGHDN and FVKESK. Between the V and J ends, shortened by 0 bases and 7 bases respectively, the junction contains 21 bases. From the cysteine up to the phenylalanine, the CDR3 has a length of 17 residues. Only the CDR3 part of the read is kept: 51 bases, read in frame from the first base.